This T cell receptor (beta chain) was captured in a study of blood T cell repertoires in COVID-19. Turning to the study itself: Whether acute or convalescent, the COVID-19 samples came from the United States, Italy and Spain. Nucleic acid was either cDNA or gDNA, and it came from T cells, B-cell-depleted T cells, or PBMCs.

The authors' processing: The authors estimated nucleated cell counts from reference gene primer amplification. Sequenced by immunoSEQ multiplex PCR; TCRdb stores in-frame clones only, minus some. The V and J calls and clone size were taken over from that table, and D and trimming were inferred from the DNA. The sample has 150,000 to 200,000 clones; about 86% are singletons. This clonotype was sampled from a man aged 45-65 years with active or convalescent COVID-19. The material sequenced was peripheral blood.

This chain's CDR3 is CASSSPGQGGALFF. The CDR3 DNA reads TGCGCCAGCAGCTCCCCGGGACAGGGGGGGGCTCTGTTTTTT. The chain employs TRBV5-1 and TRBJ2-2; TRBD1 aligns across 11 bases. Germline loops: CDR1 SGHRS, CDR2 YFSETQ. This CDR3 spans 14 amino acids. V gave up 3 bases and J gave up 14 bases; unmatched junction bases: 9.